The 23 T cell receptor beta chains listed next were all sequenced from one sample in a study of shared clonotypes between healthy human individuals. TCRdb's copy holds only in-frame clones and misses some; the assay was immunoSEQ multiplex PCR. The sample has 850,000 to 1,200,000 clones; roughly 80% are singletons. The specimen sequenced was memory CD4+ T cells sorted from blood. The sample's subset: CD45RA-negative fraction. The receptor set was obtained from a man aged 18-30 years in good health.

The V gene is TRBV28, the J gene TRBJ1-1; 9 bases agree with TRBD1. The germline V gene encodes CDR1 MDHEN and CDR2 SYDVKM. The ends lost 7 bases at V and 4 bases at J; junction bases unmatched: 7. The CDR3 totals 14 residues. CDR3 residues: CASTGTGRATEAFF. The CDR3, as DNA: TGTGCCAGCACCGGGACAGGGAGGGCCACTGAAGCTTTCTTT.

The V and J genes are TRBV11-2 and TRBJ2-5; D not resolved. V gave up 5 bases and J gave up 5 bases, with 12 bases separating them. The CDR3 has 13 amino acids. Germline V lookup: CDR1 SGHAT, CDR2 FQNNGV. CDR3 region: CASSPTPRETQYF. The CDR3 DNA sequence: TGTGCCAGCAGCCCGACCCCTAGGGAGACCCAGTACTTC.

In nucleotides, the CDR3 is TGTGCCAGCAGTAGCGGGGGGAGAACAGATACGCAGTATTTT. The encoded protein is CASSSGGRTDTQYF. The genes are TRBV6-5 and TRBJ2-3; 9 bases align to TRBD2. Germline V gene lookup returns CDR1 MNHEY and CDR2 SVGAGI. This CDR3 is 14 amino acids long. V lost 5 bases, J lost 3 bases, and 3 bases stayed unmatched.

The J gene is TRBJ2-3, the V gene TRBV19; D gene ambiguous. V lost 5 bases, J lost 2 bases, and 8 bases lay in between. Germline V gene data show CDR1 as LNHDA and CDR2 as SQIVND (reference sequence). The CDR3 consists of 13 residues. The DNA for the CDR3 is TGTGCCAGTAGTGCGGACGCCACAGATACGCAGTATTTT. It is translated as CASSADATDTQYF. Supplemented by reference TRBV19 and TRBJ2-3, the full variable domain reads DGGITQSPKYLFRKEGQNVTLSCEQNLNHDAMYWYRQDPGQGLRLIYYSQIVNDFQKGDIAEGYSVSREKKESFPLTVTSAQKNPTAFYLCASSADATDTQYFGPGTRLTVL.

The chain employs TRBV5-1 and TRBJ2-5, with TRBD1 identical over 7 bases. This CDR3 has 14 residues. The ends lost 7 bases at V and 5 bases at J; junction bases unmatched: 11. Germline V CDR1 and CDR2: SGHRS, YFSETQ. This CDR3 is CASRTSGGRETQYF. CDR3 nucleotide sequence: TGCGCCAGCCGAACATCAGGGGGTCGGGAGACCCAGTACTTC.

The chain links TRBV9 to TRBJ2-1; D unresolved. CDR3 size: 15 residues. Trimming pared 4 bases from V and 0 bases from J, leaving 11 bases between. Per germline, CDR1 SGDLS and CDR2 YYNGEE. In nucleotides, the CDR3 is TGTGCCAGCAGCATCCAGGCGAGCTCCTACAATGAGCAGTTCTTC. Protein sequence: CASSIQASSYNEQFF.

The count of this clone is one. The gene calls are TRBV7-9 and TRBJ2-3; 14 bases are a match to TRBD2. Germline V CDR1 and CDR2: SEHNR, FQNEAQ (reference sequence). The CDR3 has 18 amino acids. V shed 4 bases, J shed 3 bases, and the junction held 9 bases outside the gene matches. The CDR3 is CASSSSRGLAGETDTQYF. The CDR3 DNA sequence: TGTGCCAGCAGCTCGTCCCGGGGACTAGCGGGAGAAACAGATACGCAGTATTTT. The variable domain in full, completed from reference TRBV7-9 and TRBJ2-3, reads DTGVSQNPRHKITKRGQNVTFRCDPISEHNRLYWYRQTLGQGPEFLTYFQNEAQLEKSRLLSDRFSAERPKGSFSTLEIQRTEQGDSAMYLCASSSSRGLAGETDTQYFGPGTRLTVL.

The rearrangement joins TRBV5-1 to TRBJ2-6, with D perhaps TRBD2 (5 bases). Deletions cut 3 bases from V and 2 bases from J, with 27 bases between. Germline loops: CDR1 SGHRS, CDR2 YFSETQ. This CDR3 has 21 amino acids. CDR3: CASSSPLEEEARPPGANVLTF. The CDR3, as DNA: TGCGCCAGCAGCTCCCCCCTCGAGGAGGAGGCACGGCCCCCTGGGGCCAACGTCCTGACTTTC. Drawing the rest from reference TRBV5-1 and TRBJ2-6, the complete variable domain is KAGVTQTPRYLIKTRGQQVTLSCSPISGHRSVSWYQQTPGQGLQFLFEYFSETQRNKGNFPGRFSGRQFSNSRSEMNVSTLELGDSALYLCASSSPLEEEARPPGANVLTFGAGSRLTVL.

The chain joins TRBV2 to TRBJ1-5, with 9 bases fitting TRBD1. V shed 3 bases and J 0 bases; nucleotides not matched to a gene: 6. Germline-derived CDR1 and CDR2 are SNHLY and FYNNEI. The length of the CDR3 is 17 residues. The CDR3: CASSEGTGIYSNQPQHF. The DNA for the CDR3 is TGTGCCAGCAGTGAGGGGACAGGGATCTATAGCAATCAGCCCCAGCATTTT.

The CDR3 here is CASTGFWAGDKNIQYF. DNA for the CDR3: TGTGCCAGCACTGGCTTTTGGGCGGGAGACAAAAACATTCAGTACTTC. This sequence joins TRBV28 and TRBJ2-4, with TRBD2 identical over 7 bases. This CDR3 spans 16 amino acids. Germline lookup yields CDR1 MDHEN and CDR2 SYDVKM. With V trimmed by 7 bases and J by 3 bases, 12 bases remained unmatched.

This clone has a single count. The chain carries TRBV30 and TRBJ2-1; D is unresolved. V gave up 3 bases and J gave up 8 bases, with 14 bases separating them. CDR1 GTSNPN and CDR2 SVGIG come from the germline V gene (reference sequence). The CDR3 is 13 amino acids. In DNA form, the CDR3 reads TGTGCCTGGAGCGCCACGCGTTGGGATGAGCAGTTCTTC. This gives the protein CAWSATRWDEQFF.

CDR3 nucleotide sequence: TGTGCCAGCTCACCAGACCGGACCTATGGGGGCTACACCTTC. Protein product: CASSPDRTYGGYTF. J is TRBJ1-2 and V is TRBV18; D unresolved. This CDR3 has 14 residues. V gave up 2 bases and J gave up 8 bases, with 15 bases separating them. CDR1 and CDR2 (germline): KGHSH, LQKENI.

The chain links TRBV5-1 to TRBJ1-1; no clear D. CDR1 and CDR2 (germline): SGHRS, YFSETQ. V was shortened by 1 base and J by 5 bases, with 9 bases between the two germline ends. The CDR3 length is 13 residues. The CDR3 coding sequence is TGCGCCAGCAGCTTGCCGCCGGGGACTGAAGCTTTCTTT. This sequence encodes CASSLPPGTEAFF. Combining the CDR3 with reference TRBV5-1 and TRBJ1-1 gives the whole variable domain KAGVTQTPRYLIKTRGQQVTLSCSPISGHRSVSWYQQTPGQGLQFLFEYFSETQRNKGNFPGRFSGRQFSNSRSEMNVSTLELGDSALYLCASSLPPGTEAFFGQGTRLTVV.

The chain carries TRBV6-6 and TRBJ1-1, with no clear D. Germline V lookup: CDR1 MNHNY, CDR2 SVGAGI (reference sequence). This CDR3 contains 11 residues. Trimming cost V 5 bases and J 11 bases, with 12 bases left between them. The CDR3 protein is CASSGRGEAFF. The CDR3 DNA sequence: TGTGCCAGCAGTGGACGGGGTGAGGCTTTCTTT.

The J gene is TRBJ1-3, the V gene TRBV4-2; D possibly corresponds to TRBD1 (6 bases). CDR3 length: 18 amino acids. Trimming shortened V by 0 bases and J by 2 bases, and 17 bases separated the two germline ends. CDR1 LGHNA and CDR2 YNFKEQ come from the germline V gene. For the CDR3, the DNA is TGTGCCAGCAGCCAAGAGAGGGTTATAGACAGGCCTGGAAACACCATATATTTT. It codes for CASSQERVIDRPGNTIYF.

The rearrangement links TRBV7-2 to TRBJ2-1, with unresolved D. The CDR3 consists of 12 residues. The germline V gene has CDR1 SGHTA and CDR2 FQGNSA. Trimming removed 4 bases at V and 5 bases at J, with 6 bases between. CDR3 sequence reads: CASSSLNNEQFF. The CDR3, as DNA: TGTGCCAGCAGCTCCTTGAACAATGAGCAGTTCTTC.

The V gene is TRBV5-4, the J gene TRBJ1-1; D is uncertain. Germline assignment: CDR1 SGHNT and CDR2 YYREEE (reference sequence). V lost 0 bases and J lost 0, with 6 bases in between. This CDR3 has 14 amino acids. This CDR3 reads CASSLGPVNTEAFF. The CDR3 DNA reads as TGTGCCAGCAGCTTGGGACCCGTGAACACTGAAGCTTTCTTT.

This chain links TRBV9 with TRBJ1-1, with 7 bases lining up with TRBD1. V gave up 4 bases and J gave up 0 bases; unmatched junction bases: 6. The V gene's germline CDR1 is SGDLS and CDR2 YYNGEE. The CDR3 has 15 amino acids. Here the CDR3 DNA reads TGTGCCAGCAGCCCAACACAGGGGCTGAACACTGAAGCTTTCTTT. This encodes CASSPTQGLNTEAFF.

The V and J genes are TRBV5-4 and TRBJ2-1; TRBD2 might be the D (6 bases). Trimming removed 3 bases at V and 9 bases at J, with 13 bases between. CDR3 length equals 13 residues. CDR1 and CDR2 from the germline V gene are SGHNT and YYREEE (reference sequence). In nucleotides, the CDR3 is TGTGCCAGCAGCTGGGACTCGGTGGCTGAGCAGTTCTTC. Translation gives CASSWDSVAEQFF. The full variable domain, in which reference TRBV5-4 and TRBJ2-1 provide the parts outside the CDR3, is ETGVTQSPTHLIKTRGQQVTLRCSSQSGHNTVSWYQQALGQGPQFIFQYYREEENGRGNFPPRFSGLQFPNYSSELNVNALELDDSALYLCASSWDSVAEQFFGPGTRLTVL.

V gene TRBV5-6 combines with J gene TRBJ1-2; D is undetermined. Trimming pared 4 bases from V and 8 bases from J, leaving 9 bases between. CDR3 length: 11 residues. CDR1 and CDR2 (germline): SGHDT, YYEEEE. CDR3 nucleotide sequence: TGTGCCAGCAGCGACCGCTGGGGCTACACCTTC. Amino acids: CASSDRWGYTF.

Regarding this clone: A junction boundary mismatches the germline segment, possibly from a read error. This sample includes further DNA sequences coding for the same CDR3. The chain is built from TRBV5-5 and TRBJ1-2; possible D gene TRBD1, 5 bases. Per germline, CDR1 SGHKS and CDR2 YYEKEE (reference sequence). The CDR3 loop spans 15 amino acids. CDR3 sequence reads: CASRVGEGLNYGYTF. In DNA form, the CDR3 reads TGTGCCAGCAGGGTGGGAGAGGGGCTGAACTACGGCTACACCTTC.

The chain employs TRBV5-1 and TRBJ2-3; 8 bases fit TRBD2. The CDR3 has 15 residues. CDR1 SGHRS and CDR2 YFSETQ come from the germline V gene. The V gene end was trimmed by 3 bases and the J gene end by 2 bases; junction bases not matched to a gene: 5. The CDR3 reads CASSSERGLTDTQYF. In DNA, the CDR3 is TGCGCCAGCAGCTCTGAGCGGGGGCTCACAGATACGCAGTATTTT.

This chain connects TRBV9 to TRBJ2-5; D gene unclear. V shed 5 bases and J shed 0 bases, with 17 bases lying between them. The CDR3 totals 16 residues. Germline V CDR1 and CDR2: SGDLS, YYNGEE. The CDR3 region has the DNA TGTGCCAGCAGTCGTAGTAGCCTCAGGAACCAAGAGACCCAGTACTTC. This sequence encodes CASSRSSLRNQETQYF.